This TCR beta chain was sequenced during a study of blood T cell repertoires in COVID-19. Study-wide background: The recovered donors of Cohort 3 showed two negative PCRs, clearance, or symptom resolution.

CDR3 length: 12 residues. Germline CDR1 is SGHKS and CDR2 is YYEKEE (reference sequence). V lost 4 bases to trimming and J lost 9 bases; unmatched junction nucleotides: 3. Repertoires were generated with immunoSEQ multiplex PCR, while TCRdb's copy carries only in-frame clones and drops some. The sample lists approximately 170,000 clones, around 80% occurring once. V and J are TRBV5-5 and TRBJ2-1, with 8 bases fitting TRBD2. Sequenced input: PBMCs or T cells enriched from blood (not recorded which). The receptor comes from an older woman in a cohort exposed to, infected with or recovered from COVID-19 (not recorded which). CDR3 residues: CASSTGTSEQFF. The CDR3 nucleotides are TGTGCCAGCAGCACCGGGACTAGTGAGCAGTTCTTC. Full variable domain (outside the CDR3, taken from reference TRBV5-5 and TRBJ2-1): DAGVTQSPTHLIKTRGQQVTLRCSPISGHKSVSWYQQVLGQGPQFIFQYYEKEERGRGNFPDRFSARQFPNYSSELNVNALLLGDSALYLCASSTGTSEQFFGPGTRLTVL.